This is a list of T cell receptor beta chains from one sample in a study of cytomegalovirus exposure and HLA in healthy donors. Measured with immunoSEQ multiplex PCR; TCRdb has only the in-frame clones, and not every one. The repertoire holds 110,000 to 150,000 clones, with 80% as singletons. Sequencing was done on a sample of PBMCs. These receptors were obtained from a man aged 35-49 years in good health and CMV-seronegative. Each CDR3 is given with its conserved first and last residue.

TRBV5-1 | CASSWGLAGGDTQYF
TRBV19 | CASSQGAYEQYF
TRBV5-4 | CASSSDRGGEQYF
TRBV6-6 | CASTDSPHEQYF
TRBV5-1 | CASRAEGWNSPLHF
TRBV7-2 | CASSFYRGEETQYF
TRBV5-1 | CASSFDTVLNIQYF
TRBV6-6 | CASSLQGRNGYTF
TRBV10-1 | CASSEPGRGPGEQYF
TRBV5-1 | CASSLAGNEQFF
TRBV19 | CASSMSGVIANIQYF
TRBV5-6 | CASSLGHSYEQYF
TRBV6-5 | CASSYVTSGAYEQFF
TRBV7-9 | CASRQGAINEQFF
TRBV6-5 | CASSYSAGERTGELFF
TRBV12-5 | CASGPAPGSNTEAFF
TRBV6-5 | CASSYRDTTNYGYTF
TRBV4-3 | CASSQGDGEPTEAFF
TRBV7-2 | CASSLGSANYGYTF
TRBV7-2 | CASSLRGQSTYEQYF
TRBV27 | CASSLSRATGSFF
TRBV11-2 | CASSSQGTSRTDTQYF
TRBV7-2 | CASSKDDFGTDTQYF
TRBV7-3 | CASSLLRGEKLFF
TRBV12-5 | CASGLAGQGAYEQYF
TRBV9 | CASSPEVGQGPLISGNTIYF
TRBV7-3 | CASSPRLAGTTGELFF
TRBV6-5 | CASKWDSGAYEQYF
TRBV2 | CASSELAGGGQFF
TRBV30 | CAWSGAGISSGNTIYF
TRBV19 | CASSIDRGAEQYF
TRBV30 | CAWRGGLDSPLHF
TRBV5-1 | CASSLVGGSYEQYF
TRBV2 | CASSLLRTGGNTEAFF
TRBV25-1 | CASSESRQVLGYTF
TRBV28 | CASSLRKSDEQFF
TRBV30 | CAWTWDSNYNSPLHF
TRBV5-1 | CASSLVAGGGEQFF
TRBV6-1 | CASSEADRGYNEQFF
TRBV4-3 | CASSQDPGNSNQPQHF
TRBV5-6 | CASSWTGGAGNTIYF
TRBV6-4 | CASSYRGPYYNEQFF
TRBV7-9 | CASSPMTGKNTEAFF
TRBV2 | CASRMDRISGNTIYF
TRBV19 | CASSSYRGANEKLFF